This TCR beta chain was documented in a study of T cells in women clearing cervical HPV infection. Dot-blot hybridization genotyped cervical HPV amplified with MY09/MY11 PCR. Points from the study as a whole: Richness differences could reflect unmeasured T-cell content per sample. Controls had more TRBV6-7 (around 0.15%) than cases (about 0.11%).

immunoSEQ multiplex PCR used an average of about 1,200 ng genomic DNA. Produced via immunoSEQ multiplex PCR; TCRdb's table is partial and in-frame only. Here the sample table reports 20,000 to 25,000 clones. For this clone: The antigen is not known. The CDR3 goes on 3 residues after the read ends, and that part is filled in from the germline J gene.

Between the trimmed V and J ends, which lost 3 bases and 7 bases, there was a span of 13 bases. The length of the CDR3 is 15 residues. Germline lookup yields CDR1 LNHDA and CDR2 SQIVND (reference sequence). The clonotype was recovered from a woman between 18 and 75 years old with a cervical HPV16 infection that either progressed to CIN3+ or cleared (not recorded which). Sequencing was done on a sample of blood buffy coat. This chain joins TRBV19 and TRBJ1-6; D remains ambiguous. This CDR3 is CASSIAQQLNSPLHF. The sequenced CDR3 bases are TGTGCCAGTAGTATCGCACAGCAGTTGAATTCACCC. The variable domain in full, with the rest retrieved from reference TRBV19 and TRBJ1-6, is DGGITQSPKYLFRKEGQNVTLSCEQNLNHDAMYWYRQDPGQGLRLIYYSQIVNDFQKGDIAEGYSVSREKKESFPLTVTSAQKNPTAFYLCASSIAQQLNSPLHFGNGTRLTVT.